This paragraph covers one T cell receptor (beta chain) sequence. Antigen unknown. This sample is drawn from a study of cytomegalovirus exposure and HLA in healthy donors. The study, taken as a whole, reports: In vitro, three CMV-associated chains proved specific for CMV antigens.

A multiplex PCR was run with 60 Vbeta primers and 13 Jbeta primers. Only in-frame clones appear in the TCRdb table, and some are missing; sequencing was by immunoSEQ multiplex PCR. The sample holds some 120,000 clones, about 78% seen once. V shed 4 bases and J 2 bases; nucleotides not matched to a gene: 7. The germline CDR1 and CDR2 sequences are SGHTA and FQGNSA. The CDR3 loop spans 15 amino acids. This receptor was taken from a woman aged 35 to 49 in good health and CMV-seropositive. The sample consisted of PBMCs. The chain links TRBV7-2 to TRBJ2-5; TRBD2 aligns across 7 bases. CDR3 DNA: TGTGCCAGCAGCTCCGCCGGGGGGTCACAAGAGACCCAGTACTTC. It codes for CASSSAGGSQETQYF.